This TCR beta chain was profiled in a study of T cell repertoires in cytomegalovirus infection. Turning to the study itself: Carrying CMV and the relevant HLA type showed in public TCR beta signatures.

This clonotype was detected many times. Its antigen is not known. TCRdb ran MiXCR on the reads and lists one entry per CDR3 protein. The table records roughly 700,000 distinct CDR3 sequences, around 35% of them present only once. Points from the study as a whole: Individuals carrying CMV plus the relevant HLA were identified by cumulative frequency of public TCR beta families. The ex vivo response was dominated by HLA-C-restricted CMV-specific TCR beta clonotypes.

The specimen comprised cultured PBMCs, sampled from culture after CMV antigen stimulation. This clonotype was obtained from a human donor in good health (CMV status not recorded). Some clones in this sample may be carry-over from other donors' samples.

The CDR3 loop is CAISESGYEQYF. As DNA, the CDR3 is TGTGCCATCAGTGAGTCGGGGTACGAGCAGTACTTC. The rearrangement joins TRBV10-3 to TRBJ2-7, with unresolved D. This CDR3 has 12 residues. Germline V gene sequence: CDR1 ENHRY, CDR2 SYGVKD. V was clipped by 0 bases and J by 4 bases, with 4 bases between them.